The TCR beta chain described here comes from a study of PD-L1 blockade in urothelial cancer. Study-level information: Every 3 weeks, patients received intravenous atezolizumab 1,200 mg, beginning 2014.

The data were produced by immunoSEQ multiplex PCR, yet TCRdb's version contains in-frame clones alone and is incomplete. The sample holds some 44,000 clones; around 81% are singletons and the top ten take roughly 16%. The length of the CDR3 is 14 residues. V dropped 4 bases and J dropped 1 base, with 8 bases sitting between them. CDR1 and CDR2 (germline): LGHNT, FRNRAP. Time point noted: pretreatment peripheral blood. The sample holds a few counts of this clone. The material was PBMCs, obtained around atezolizumab (anti-PD-L1) treatment. This receptor was obtained from a man aged 55 to 70 with urothelial cancer. V usage is TRBV12-5 and J usage is TRBJ2-1, with D unclear. Written as DNA, the CDR3 is TGTGCTAGTGGTTCGGGTTCGTCCTACAATGAGCAGTTCTTC. Amino acids: CASGSGSSYNEQFF.